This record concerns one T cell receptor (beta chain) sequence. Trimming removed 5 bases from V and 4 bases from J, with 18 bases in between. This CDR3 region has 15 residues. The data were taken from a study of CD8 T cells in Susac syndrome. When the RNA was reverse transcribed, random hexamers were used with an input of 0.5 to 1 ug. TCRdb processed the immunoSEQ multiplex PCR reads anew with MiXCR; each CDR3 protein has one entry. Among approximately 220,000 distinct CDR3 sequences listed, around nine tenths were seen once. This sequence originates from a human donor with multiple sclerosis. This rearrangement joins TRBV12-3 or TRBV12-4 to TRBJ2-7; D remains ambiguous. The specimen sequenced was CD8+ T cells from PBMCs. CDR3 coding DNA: TGTGCCAGCAGTCTCTCGACCGGATTTTTATACGAGCAGTACTTC. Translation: CASSLSTGFLYEQYF.